This is a list of T cell receptor beta chains from one sample in a study of a mutant IDH1 vaccine in newly diagnosed glioma. These receptors have no identified antigens. Profiled with immunoSEQ multiplex PCR; TCRdb holds only in-frame clones, not every one. The table lists 40,000 or so clones, 84% of them singletons. The sequenced sample was PBMCs, obtained from a glioma patient whose treatment included an IDH1 peptide vaccine. The source of these receptors is a woman aged 18-29 years with glioma. Some clones in this sample may be carry-over from other donors' samples. Both conserved end residues are part of each CDR3. A D gene is named only where the DNA matches it firmly. Size is omitted from some rows. Given values are once, few, many or a class for expanded clones.

TRBV2	TRBJ1-2	NA	NA	TGTGCCAGCGGCCTTGGAACAGCCAACACCTTC	CASGLGTANTF
TRBV9	TRBJ1-2	NA	TRBD1	TGTGCCAGCAGCGTAGAAGGGGGCGACGGCTACACCTTC	CASSVEGGDGYTF
TRBV6-5	TRBJ2-1	once	NA	TGTGCCAGCAGGGTGTCCCTTCATTATGAGCAGTTCTTC	CASRVSLHYEQFF
TRBV7-9	TRBJ2-7	NA	TRBD1	TGTGCCAGCAGCTTCGGGACAGCCCCCTACGAGCAGTACTTC	CASSFGTAPYEQYF
TRBV14	TRBJ1-2	NA	NA	TGTGCCAGCAGGCCCAGAGGAGTTTATGGCTACACCTTC	CASRPRGVYGYTF
TRBV7-2	TRBJ1-3	NA	NA	TGTGCCAGCAGCTTAATTGGAACCTCGACCGGGAACACCATATATTTT	CASSLIGTSTGNTIYF
TRBV6-6	TRBJ1-2	NA	TRBD1	TGTGCCAGCAGGAGCAGAACAGGGGGCGCGGATGGCTACACCTTC	CASRSRTGGADGYTF
TRBV7-9	TRBJ2-7	NA	TRBD2	TGTGCCAGCAGCTCGACTAGCGGGAGGGTTGACGAGCAGTACTTC	CASSSTSGRVDEQYF
TRBV5-6	TRBJ2-7	NA	NA	TGTGCCAGCAGCTTGGGCGTCTTTTCGACTACGCCTTCCTACGAGCAGTACTTC	CASSLGVFSTTPSYEQYF
TRBV5-1	TRBJ2-3	NA	TRBD2	TGCGCCAGCAGCTTGAGCGGGGGCACAGATACGCAGTATTTT	CASSLSGGTDTQYF
TRBV6-1	TRBJ2-7	NA	TRBD1	TGTGCCAGCAGCGAGTGGACAGGGGTGAGCTACGAGCAGTACTTC	CASSEWTGVSYEQYF
TRBV7-8	TRBJ1-1	NA	NA	TGTGCCAGTTCAGGGGCGAACACTGAAGCTTTCTTT	CASSGANTEAFF
TRBV20-1	TRBJ2-5	NA	NA	TGCAGTGCTAGACACCAAGAGACCCAGTACTTC	CSARHQETQYF
TRBV9	TRBJ2-3	NA	TRBD1	TGTGCCAGCAGCGTAGCGTCAGGGGGCATGGATACGCAGTATTTT	CASSVASGGMDTQYF
TRBV7-9	TRBJ1-2	few	TRBD1	TGTGCCAGCAGCTCGGGGAACAGGGGTTGGCAATTTGGCTACACCTTC	CASSSGNRGWQFGYTF
TRBV9	TRBJ1-3	once	NA	TGTGCCAGCAGCGCCGACAGTGGGGGGACTGGAAACACCATATATTTT	CASSADSGGTGNTIYF
TRBV11-2	TRBJ1-1	once	TRBD1	TGTGCCAGCAGCTCCTCCTCCGGGACAGGGGGAGCTTTCTTT	CASSSSSGTGGAFF
TRBV13	TRBJ2-7	NA	NA	TGTGCCAGCAGCTTATTTCGGTCAGGGAAAACCTACGAGCAGTACTTC	CASSLFRSGKTYEQYF
TRBV14	TRBJ2-2	NA	NA	TGTGCCAGCAGCCCTCTAGCTCCCACCGGGGAGCTGTTTTTT	CASSPLAPTGELFF
TRBV5-4	TRBJ2-1	NA	TRBD1	TGTGCCAGCAGCTTGGCAGGGGGACGCTACAATGAGCAGTTCTTC	CASSLAGGRYNEQFF
TRBV19	TRBJ1-2	NA	NA	TGTGCCAGTAGTATGCAGGGGACGGACTATGGCTACACCTTC	CASSMQGTDYGYTF
TRBV7-9	TRBJ2-2	NA	NA	TGTGCCAGCAGCGGACGTTCGAACACCGGGGAGCTGTTTTTT	CASSGRSNTGELFF
TRBV6-5	TRBJ1-1	NA	NA	TGTGCCAGCAGTTACCCTGGGATTAACACTGAAGCTTTCTTT	CASSYPGINTEAFF
TRBV6-1	TRBJ1-5	NA	TRBD1	TGTGCCAGCAGTGAAAGACAGGGTGACAATCAGCCCCAGCATTTT	CASSERQGDNQPQHF
TRBV7-9	TRBJ2-3	NA	TRBD1	TGTGCCAGCAGCCCCGACAGGGGGCGGGTCACAGATACGCAGTATTTT	CASSPDRGRVTDTQYF
TRBV5-1	TRBJ2-7	NA	TRBD1	TGCGCCAGCAGCTCCCCGGGACAGGTCTCCTACGAGCAGTACTTC	CASSSPGQVSYEQYF
TRBV27	TRBJ1-5	NA	NA	TGTGCCAGCAGTTTATCGGGGGGCAATCAGCCCCAGCATTTT	CASSLSGGNQPQHF
TRBV6-5	TRBJ2-2	once	NA	TGTGCCACCCTGGGGACCGGGGAGCTGTTTTTT	CATLGTGELFF
TRBV19	TRBJ1-1	NA	NA	TGTGCCAGTAGTACACCCAAGGGAGCTATCCCTGAAGCTTTCTTT	CASSTPKGAIPEAFF
TRBV10-3	TRBJ1-3	few	NA	TGTGCCGCCACAGAGGAGCTACTCGGAAACACCATATATTTT	CAATEELLGNTIYF
TRBV29-1	TRBJ1-1	NA	NA	TGCAGCGTTAGATCACCCTCGGCTTTCTTT	CSVRSPSAFF
TRBV9	TRBJ1-4	NA	NA	TGTGCCAGCAGCGAGGGAGGGGCTACTAATGAAAAACTGTTTTTT	CASSEGGATNEKLFF
TRBV7-9	TRBJ1-6	NA	NA	TGTGCCAGCAGCCCCCGGTTGGATTCACCCCTCCACTTT	CASSPRLDSPLHF
TRBV7-2	TRBJ2-7	NA	NA	TGTGCCAGCAGCTTTCCGATTTCCTACGAGCAGTACTTC	CASSFPISYEQYF
TRBV5-6	TRBJ2-1	NA	TRBD2	TGTGCCAGCAGCTTGGGGGAGGGAAGGCAGTTCTTC	CASSLGEGRQFF
TRBV5-1	TRBJ1-2	NA	NA	TGCGCCAGCAGCTTGGGGAGTTTCGATGGCTACACCTTC	CASSLGSFDGYTF
TRBV7-6	TRBJ2-5	NA	TRBD1	TGTGCCAGCAGCTCCTGGCGGGACAGGGGGCGTGAGACCCAGTACTTC	CASSSWRDRGRETQYF
TRBV6-6	TRBJ2-1	once	NA	TGTGCCAGCAGTTACAGGAGAGGGCAGTTCTTC	CASSYRRGQFF
TRBV29-1	TRBJ1-1	NA	TRBD1	TGCAGCGTCGGAGACAGGGTCCCGACTGAAGCTTTCTTT	CSVGDRVPTEAFF
TRBV30	TRBJ1-1	NA	NA	TGTGCCTGGAGAGAGGGACATATTTCTGAAGCTTTCTTT	CAWREGHISEAFF
TRBV27	TRBJ2-1	NA	TRBD2	TGTGCCAGCAGTTTATTCGGGGCGGGAGCCGGGAATGAGCAGTTCTTC	CASSLFGAGAGNEQFF
TRBV7-9	TRBJ2-3	NA	NA	TGTGCCAGCAGCCTCCCCCTTGGTACGCAGTATTTT	CASSLPLGTQYF
TRBV6-6	TRBJ1-4	NA	NA	TGTGCCAGCAGTTACTCGGGGGGGCGCCTCGAAAAACTGTTTTTT	CASSYSGGRLEKLFF
TRBV30	TRBJ1-3	few	NA	TGTGCCTGGAGTGGAAACACCATATATTTT	CAWSGNTIYF
TRBV10-1	TRBJ1-5	NA	NA	TGCGCCAGCAGTGGCCTGACAGCTTATAGCAATCAGCCCCAGCATTTT	CASSGLTAYSNQPQHF
TRBV27	TRBJ1-2	NA	NA	TGTGCCAGCAGTCCGTCGACAGTTAACTATGGCTACACCTTC	CASSPSTVNYGYTF
TRBV29-1	TRBJ2-1	NA	NA	TGCAGCGTTCGTCAGACTGTCTCCTACAATGAGCAGTTCTTC	CSVRQTVSYNEQFF
TRBV11-2	TRBJ2-7	NA	TRBD2	TGTGCCAGCAGCTTAGGGGCGGGAGGATACTACGAGCAGTACTTC	CASSLGAGGYYEQYF
TRBV5-1	TRBJ1-6	NA	TRBD1	TGCGCCAGCAGCTTGAACGTAGGGGGCGCAAATTCACCCCTCCACTTT	CASSLNVGGANSPLHF
TRBV2	TRBJ1-1	NA	NA	TGTGCCAGCGGCCAATGGGGGAACACTGAAGCTTTCTTT	CASGQWGNTEAFF
TRBV5-4	TRBJ1-1	few	NA	TGTGCCAGCAGCTTGGGGGGGAACACTGAAGCTTTCTTT	CASSLGGNTEAFF
TRBV9	TRBJ2-2	once	NA	TGTGCCAGCAGCGTAGTGGGGGCCGGGGAGCTGTTTTTT	CASSVVGAGELFF
TRBV6-4	TRBJ2-3	NA	NA	TGTGCCAGCAGCTTAGGCTACACAGATACGCAGTATTTT	CASSLGYTDTQYF